Listed below are T cell receptor beta chains from one sample, sequenced in a study of blood T cell repertoires in COVID-19. Assay used: immunoSEQ multiplex PCR; TCRdb lists only in-frame clones, some missing. The profile shows approximately 70,000 clones, about 81% of them singletons. Sequencing was carried out using peripheral blood. All receptors derive from a human donor in a cohort sampled during active COVID-19. CDR3s include the opening cysteine and the closing phenylalanine or tryptophan. D genes are given only for firm matches. Clone sizes are given selectively: once, few, many, or a class where the clone is expanded.

clone size: once
V gene: TRBV6-5
D gene: NA
J gene: TRBJ1-4
CDR3 DNA: TGTGCCAGCTCCGTGTATAGCGAACTGTTTTTT
CDR3 protein: CASSVYSELFF

clone size: NA
V gene: TRBV10-2
D gene: NA
J gene: TRBJ1-6
CDR3 DNA: TGCGCCAGCAGTGAGTCCTGGGGGGAATCCTATAATTCACCCCTCCACTTT
CDR3 protein: CASSESWGESYNSPLHF

clone size: NA
V gene: TRBV9
D gene: TRBD1
J gene: TRBJ2-7
CDR3 DNA: TGTGCCAGCAGCGCTACCCCACAGGGGACGCAGTACTTC
CDR3 protein: CASSATPQGTQYF

clone size: NA
V gene: TRBV23-1
D gene: TRBD1
J gene: TRBJ2-7
CDR3 DNA: TGCGCCAGCAGTCAAACGGGGGAGGGACAGGGGCTCGACGAGCAGTACTTC
CDR3 protein: CASSQTGEGQGLDEQYF

clone size: few
V gene: TRBV9
D gene: NA
J gene: TRBJ1-1
CDR3 DNA: TGTGCCAGCAGCGTAGGAGAGCTTACTGAAGCTTTCTTT
CDR3 protein: CASSVGELTEAFF

clone size: NA
V gene: TRBV12-3/TRBV12-4
D gene: NA
J gene: TRBJ2-1
CDR3 DNA: TGTGCCGTTAAGCCATACAATGAGCAGTTCTTC
CDR3 protein: CAVKPYNEQFF

clone size: NA
V gene: TRBV6-5
D gene: TRBD1
J gene: TRBJ2-1
CDR3 DNA: TGTGCCAGCAGGTCGGGACAGAAGTACAATGAGCAGTTCTTC
CDR3 protein: CASRSGQKYNEQFF

clone size: NA
V gene: TRBV4-1
D gene: NA
J gene: TRBJ1-2
CDR3 DNA: TGCGCCAGCAGCCGGGTCCGGGGGGGCAACTATGGCTACACCTTC
CDR3 protein: CASSRVRGGNYGYTF

clone size: medium-sized
V gene: TRBV5-6
D gene: NA
J gene: TRBJ1-2
CDR3 DNA: TGTGCCAGCAGCTTCGCAGCTAACTATGGCTACACCTTC
CDR3 protein: CASSFAANYGYTF

clone size: few
V gene: TRBV2
D gene: TRBD1
J gene: TRBJ1-5
CDR3 DNA: TGTGCCAGCAATGGACAGGGCCAAAATCAGCCCCAGCATTTT
CDR3 protein: CASNGQGQNQPQHF

clone size: NA
V gene: TRBV6-1
D gene: NA
J gene: TRBJ1-6
CDR3 DNA: TGTGCCAGCAGTGAATTTAAATTCGCGGCTTATAATTCACCCCTCCACTTT
CDR3 protein: CASSEFKFAAYNSPLHF

clone size: NA
V gene: TRBV6-2/TRBV6-3
D gene: TRBD2
J gene: TRBJ2-7
CDR3 DNA: TGTGCCAGCAGTTACTCCCAAACTCAGCGGGGCTCTCGCGAGCAGTACTTC
CDR3 protein: CASSYSQTQRGSREQYF

clone size: NA
V gene: TRBV12-3/TRBV12-4
D gene: NA
J gene: TRBJ2-1
CDR3 DNA: TGTGCCAGCAGGGGGCAGGCATACAATGAGCAGTTCTTC
CDR3 protein: CASRGQAYNEQFF

clone size: NA
V gene: TRBV4-1
D gene: TRBD1
J gene: TRBJ1-2
CDR3 DNA: TGCGCCAGCAGCCAAGAACAGGGGGCTCATAATGGCTACACCTTC
CDR3 protein: CASSQEQGAHNGYTF

clone size: NA
V gene: TRBV9
D gene: NA
J gene: TRBJ1-3
CDR3 DNA: TGTGCCAGCAGCGTAGCGAGCTCTGGAAACACCATATATTTT
CDR3 protein: CASSVASSGNTIYF

clone size: NA
V gene: TRBV30
D gene: NA
J gene: TRBJ2-7
CDR3 DNA: TGTGCCTGGAGTGACCCCTTTGGGGCAGTCTACGAGCAGTACTTC
CDR3 protein: CAWSDPFGAVYEQYF

clone size: NA
V gene: TRBV11-2
D gene: NA
J gene: TRBJ2-7
CDR3 DNA: TGTGCCAGCAGCGTGGGAGCCGAGCAGTACTTC
CDR3 protein: CASSVGAEQYF

clone size: NA
V gene: TRBV21-1
D gene: NA
J gene: TRBJ2-1
CDR3 DNA: TGTGCCAGCAGCAAAATCGTGACAGGCCCGAATGAGCAGTTCTTC
CDR3 protein: CASSKIVTGPNEQFF

clone size: NA
V gene: TRBV11-2
D gene: NA
J gene: TRBJ2-7
CDR3 DNA: TGTGCCAGCAGCTATACCCGCGGGTCAGGCGAGCAGTACTTC
CDR3 protein: CASSYTRGSGEQYF

clone size: few
V gene: TRBV2
D gene: NA
J gene: TRBJ1-5
CDR3 DNA: TGTGCCACCGGACAGCTCAATCAGCCCCAGCATTTT
CDR3 protein: CATGQLNQPQHF

clone size: few
V gene: TRBV7-9
D gene: NA
J gene: TRBJ2-3
CDR3 DNA: TGTGCCAGCAGCTTACAGGGTAGCACAGATACGCAGTATTTT
CDR3 protein: CASSLQGSTDTQYF

clone size: once
V gene: TRBV19
D gene: NA
J gene: TRBJ1-2
CDR3 DNA: TGTGCCAGTACCGGGACTGGTAACTATGGCTACACCTTC
CDR3 protein: CASTGTGNYGYTF

clone size: NA
V gene: TRBV19
D gene: NA
J gene: TRBJ1-1
CDR3 DNA: TGTGCCAGTAGTATCAATACAGTGACTGAAGCTTTCTTT
CDR3 protein: CASSINTVTEAFF

clone size: NA
V gene: TRBV7-2
D gene: NA
J gene: TRBJ1-1
CDR3 DNA: TGTGCCAGCAGCGCCAGGGTTAGCACTGAAGCTTTCTTT
CDR3 protein: CASSARVSTEAFF

clone size: NA
V gene: TRBV4-1
D gene: NA
J gene: TRBJ1-1
CDR3 DNA: TGCGCCAGCAGCCATCCAACACGGGAGATTGAAGCTTTCTTT
CDR3 protein: CASSHPTREIEAFF

clone size: NA
V gene: TRBV3-1/TRBV3-2
D gene: TRBD1
J gene: TRBJ2-7
CDR3 DNA: TGTGCCAGCAGCCGGACAGGGGACGGCCAAGTTGGTTACTTC
CDR3 protein: CASSRTGDGQVGYF

clone size: NA
V gene: TRBV3-1/TRBV3-2
D gene: TRBD2
J gene: TRBJ2-3
CDR3 DNA: TGTGCCAGCAGCCTGCTCTCTAGCGGGGGTTGGGATACGCAGTATTTT
CDR3 protein: CASSLLSSGGWDTQYF

clone size: NA
V gene: TRBV18
D gene: TRBD1
J gene: TRBJ2-1
CDR3 DNA: TGTGCCAGCTCACCACGGGTCGGCAGGGGGCTCGGGAATGAGCAGTTCTTC
CDR3 protein: CASSPRVGRGLGNEQFF

clone size: few
V gene: TRBV7-2
D gene: NA
J gene: TRBJ1-6
CDR3 DNA: TGTGCCAGCAGCCCACAGGGTGGTTCTGGGTCACCCCTCCACTTT
CDR3 protein: CASSPQGGSGSPLHF

clone size: NA
V gene: TRBV3-1/TRBV3-2
D gene: TRBD1
J gene: TRBJ1-6
CDR3 DNA: TGTGCCAGCAGCGATGGACAGGCTATCAGCTCCTATAATTCACCCCTCCACTTT
CDR3 protein: CASSDGQAISSYNSPLHF

clone size: NA
V gene: TRBV7-2
D gene: TRBD2
J gene: TRBJ2-7
CDR3 DNA: TGTGCCAGCAGCCCGGGGGAGGGTCTCGAGCAGTACTTC
CDR3 protein: CASSPGEGLEQYF

clone size: few
V gene: TRBV27
D gene: TRBD1
J gene: TRBJ2-1
CDR3 DNA: TGTGCCAGCAGACCTTCACCGGGACAGATTGGGGGTGAGCAGTTCTTC
CDR3 protein: CASRPSPGQIGGEQFF

clone size: once
V gene: TRBV19
D gene: TRBD1
J gene: TRBJ1-2
CDR3 DNA: TGTGCCAGTAGTTCAGGGACAGGGGTTGGCTACACCTTC
CDR3 protein: CASSSGTGVGYTF

clone size: few
V gene: TRBV11-3
D gene: NA
J gene: TRBJ2-1
CDR3 DNA: TGTGCCAGCAGCAGAAACACGGACAACTACAATGAGCAGTTCTTC
CDR3 protein: CASSRNTDNYNEQFF

clone size: NA
V gene: TRBV3-1/TRBV3-2
D gene: TRBD2
J gene: TRBJ2-1
CDR3 DNA: TGTGCCAGCAGCCGAGGATTACTAGCGGGGGGCCAAAATGAGCAGTTCTTC
CDR3 protein: CASSRGLLAGGQNEQFF

clone size: NA
V gene: TRBV27
D gene: TRBD1
J gene: TRBJ1-1
CDR3 DNA: TGTGCCAGCAGCTGGGACAGAAACATGAACACTGAAGCTTTCTTT
CDR3 protein: CASSWDRNMNTEAFF

clone size: NA
V gene: TRBV11-2
D gene: NA
J gene: TRBJ2-7
CDR3 DNA: TGTGCCAGCAGCCCCCGAGGGCCCTCTACCTACGAGCAGTACTTC
CDR3 protein: CASSPRGPSTYEQYF

clone size: NA
V gene: TRBV19
D gene: NA
J gene: TRBJ1-1
CDR3 DNA: TGTGCCAGTAGTACCCCAATACAGGGAAACACTGAAGCTTTCTTT
CDR3 protein: CASSTPIQGNTEAFF

clone size: NA
V gene: TRBV9
D gene: TRBD2
J gene: TRBJ2-3
CDR3 DNA: TGTGCCAGCAGCGTAGAAGCGGGGGGGCCCGCAGATACGCAGTATTTT
CDR3 protein: CASSVEAGGPADTQYF

clone size: few
V gene: TRBV4-2
D gene: NA
J gene: TRBJ1-2
CDR3 DNA: TGTGCCAGCAGCCAAGATCCCAGGTTTAACTATGGCTACACCTTC
CDR3 protein: CASSQDPRFNYGYTF

clone size: NA
V gene: TRBV3-1/TRBV3-2
D gene: TRBD1
J gene: TRBJ1-2
CDR3 DNA: TGTGCCAGCAGCCTGGGACAGGGCGGTGGCTACACCTTC
CDR3 protein: CASSLGQGGGYTF

clone size: NA
V gene: TRBV5-6
D gene: TRBD2
J gene: TRBJ2-7
CDR3 DNA: TGTGCCAGCAGCTTGGCCGTTGAGTTTGCTAGCGGCCTGGAGCAGTACTTC
CDR3 protein: CASSLAVEFASGLEQYF

clone size: NA
V gene: TRBV7-8
D gene: NA
J gene: TRBJ2-2
CDR3 DNA: TGTGCCAGCAGCTTAGCGGAGGGAAACACCGGGGAGCTGTTTTTT
CDR3 protein: CASSLAEGNTGELFF

clone size: NA
V gene: TRBV4-1
D gene: NA
J gene: TRBJ1-5
CDR3 DNA: TGCGCCAGCAGCCAACAGGACAGCGTGTGGAATCAGCCCCAGCATTTT
CDR3 protein: CASSQQDSVWNQPQHF

clone size: NA
V gene: TRBV23-1
D gene: NA
J gene: TRBJ2-7
CDR3 DNA: TGCGCCAGCCCAGGCCCAGAGAAACAGGCGATTTACGAGCAGTACTTC
CDR3 protein: CASPGPEKQAIYEQYF

clone size: NA
V gene: TRBV29-1
D gene: TRBD1
J gene: TRBJ2-5
CDR3 DNA: TGCAGCGGCGGGACAGGGCTGGAGACCCAGTACTTC
CDR3 protein: CSGGTGLETQYF

clone size: few
V gene: TRBV5-1
D gene: NA
J gene: TRBJ2-7
CDR3 DNA: TGCGCCAGCAGCCAAAAGGACAGCGCAACCTACGAGCAGTACTTC
CDR3 protein: CASSQKDSATYEQYF